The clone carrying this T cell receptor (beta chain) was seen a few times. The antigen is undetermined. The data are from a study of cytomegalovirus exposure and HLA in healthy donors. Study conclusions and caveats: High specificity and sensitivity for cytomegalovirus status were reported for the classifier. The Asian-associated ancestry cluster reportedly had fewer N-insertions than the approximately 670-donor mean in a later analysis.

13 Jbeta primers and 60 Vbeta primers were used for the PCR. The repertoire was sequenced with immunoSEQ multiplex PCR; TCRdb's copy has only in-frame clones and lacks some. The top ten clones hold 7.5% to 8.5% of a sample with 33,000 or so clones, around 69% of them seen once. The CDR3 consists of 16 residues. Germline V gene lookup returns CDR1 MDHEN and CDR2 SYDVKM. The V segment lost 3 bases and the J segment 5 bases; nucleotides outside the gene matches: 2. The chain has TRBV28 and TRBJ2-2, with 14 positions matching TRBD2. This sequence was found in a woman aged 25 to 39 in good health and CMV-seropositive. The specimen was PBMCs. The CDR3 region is CASSLGLAGETGELFF. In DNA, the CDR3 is TGTGCCAGCAGTTTGGGACTAGCGGGAGAGACCGGGGAGCTGTTTTTT.